The 30 T cell receptor beta chains below come from one sample, sequenced in a study of blood T cells in healthy people across ages. The authors ran a second PCR of roughly 6 to 12 cycles using a sample-barcoded 5' primer and a J-beta primer mix. From the 5' RACE reads, TCRdb called clonotypes with MiXCR, one entry per CDR3 protein. In the table there are just under 550,000 distinct CDR3 sequences, around 24% of which are singletons. The same data also contributed to another study, on T cells of mothers and their children.

The sample taken for sequencing was blood. These receptors all stem from a boy between 10 and 17 years old in good health.

The gene calls are TRBV7-9 and TRBJ1-2; 9 bases align to TRBD1. V shed 0 bases, J shed 7 bases, and the junction held 6 bases outside the gene matches. The CDR3 totals 15 residues. The germline V gene has CDR1 SEHNR and CDR2 FQNEAQ (reference sequence). The CDR3 region has the DNA TGTGCCAGCAGCTTAGCGGGACAGGGTGACGTTGGCTACACCTTC. It specifies CASSLAGQGDVGYTF.

The J gene is TRBJ1-1, the V gene TRBV7-3; D gene unclear. From germline, CDR1 is SGHTA and CDR2 FQGTGA. This CDR3 contains 13 residues. The V gene lost 5 bases and the J gene lost 3 bases, with 10 bases spanning the gap. The CDR3 here is CASSDRRDTEAFF. CDR3 sequence (DNA): TGTGCCAGCAGCGATCGACGGGACACTGAAGCTTTCTTT. Drawing the rest from reference TRBV7-3 and TRBJ1-1, the complete variable domain is GAGVSQTPSNKVTEKGKYVELRCDPISGHTALYWYRQSLGQGPEFLIYFQGTGAADDSGLPNDRFFAVRPEGSVSTLKIQRTERGDSAVYLCASSDRRDTEAFFGQGTRLTVV.

This clonotype has a handful of counts. The chain recombines TRBV28 with TRBJ2-2, with TRBD2 matching 10 bases. Germline CDR1 is MDHEN and CDR2 is SYDVKM. This CDR3 comprises 17 residues. J was trimmed by 5 bases and V by 3 bases; bases with no gene match: 9. CDR3 sequence: CASSFISGTSVTGELFF. In DNA, the CDR3 is TGTGCCAGCAGTTTCATCTCCGGGACTAGCGTTACCGGGGAGCTGTTTTTT.

In its sample, this clonotype ranks as medium-sized (0.01 to 0.1%). This rearrangement joins TRBV20-1 to TRBJ2-1, with 12 bases identical to TRBD2. In germline, CDR1 is DFQATT, CDR2 SNEGSKA (reference sequence). V shed 0 bases and J 9 bases; nucleotides not matched to a gene: 6. The CDR3 length is 15 residues. CDR3 coding DNA: TGCAGTGCTAGAGATCGACTAGCGGGAGTAGGTGAGCAGTTCTTC. As protein: CSARDRLAGVGEQFF.

The chain has TRBV9 and TRBJ2-1; TRBD1 aligns across 7 bases. The J call could be wrong; TRBJ2-7 is a better fit for the DNA end. Germline V gives CDR1 SGDLS, CDR2 YYNGEE. The CDR3 loop spans 14 amino acids. CDR3 residues: CASSVARTGYEQYF. The CDR3, as DNA: TGTGCCAGCAGCGTAGCCAGGACAGGTTACGAGCAGTACTTC.

Regarding this clonotype: Compared with germline, one end of the junction differs, possibly owing to a read error. This chain links TRBV11-2 with TRBJ2-3; perhaps D is TRBD1 or TRBD2 (7 bases each). The CDR3 has 16 amino acids. Germline V gene sequence: CDR1 SGHAT, CDR2 FQNNGV. Written as DNA, the CDR3 is TGTGCCAGCAGCCTAGAGCCCAGGGGGGGGACAGATACGCAGTATTTT. It specifies CASSLEPRGGTDTQYF.

The chain uses TRBV4-3 and TRBJ2-5; 9 bases align to TRBD1. The J call is doubtful: the DNA matches TRBJ2-7 better. The germline V gene has CDR1 LGHNA and CDR2 YSLEER. There are 14 residues in the CDR3. The CDR3 region has the DNA TGCGCCAGCAGCCCCGGGACAGGGCAATACGAGCAGTACTTC. It specifies CASSPGTGQYEQYF.

This clonotype has more than one count but fewer than ten. The rearrangement joins TRBV20-1 to TRBJ2-7; D tentatively reads TRBD1 or TRBD2 (5 bases each). The V end was cut by 2 bases, the J end by 6 bases, with 23 bases between. In germline, CDR1 is DFQATT, CDR2 SNEGSKA (reference sequence). The CDR3 is 16 amino acids. The CDR3 sequence is CSARQQAIVLGSEQYF. The CDR3 bases are TGCAGTGCTAGACAACAGGCGATAGTTTTAGGGAGCGAGCAGTACTTC.

The V gene is TRBV3-1, the J gene TRBJ2-7, with TRBD1 identical over 8 bases. In germline, CDR1 is LGHDT, CDR2 YNNKEL (reference sequence). The junction had 7 bases not matched to a gene; V was cut back by 6 bases and J by 0 bases. The CDR3 is made up of 15 amino acids. CDR3 protein: CASRLTGASSYEQYF. CDR3 in DNA: TGTGCCAGCAGACTGACAGGGGCCAGCTCCTACGAGCAGTACTTC.

This clonotype was observed a few times. V usage is TRBV13 and J usage is TRBJ2-5, with D perhaps matching TRBD2 (6 bases). The tail of the sequence fits TRBJ2-1 better, so the J call may be wrong. The CDR3 runs to 12 residues. The germline gives CDR1 PRHDT, CDR2 FYEKMQ (reference sequence). The CDR3 region has the DNA TGTGCCAGCAGACTTAGCGGAGGGGAGCAGTTCTTC. Protein product: CASRLSGGEQFF.

The chain is built from TRBV5-1 and TRBJ2-7; D gene uncertain. Trimming shortened V by 4 bases and J by 7 bases, and 9 bases separated the two germline ends. Germline V gene sequence: CDR1 SGHRS, CDR2 YFSETQ. CDR3 size: 11 residues. The CDR3 nucleotides are TGCGCCAGCAGCGACCACGAGGAGCAGTACTTC. Its protein product is CASSDHEEQYF.

The V and J genes are TRBV6-2 or TRBV6-3 and TRBJ2-1; D is perhaps TRBD2 (6 bases). The CDR3 runs 16 residues. Germline values: CDR1 MNHEY, CDR2 SVGEGT. With 6 bases removed from V and 2 bases from J, the gap between germline ends came to 17 bases. CDR3 DNA: TGTGCCAGCAGGGAGGGTTCCCCCACCCCCTACAATGAGCAGTTCTTC. As protein: CASREGSPTPYNEQFF.

The chain has TRBV24-1 and TRBJ2-5, with D possibly being TRBD1 (5 bases). With 6 bases removed from V and 7 bases from J, the gap between germline ends came to 17 bases. Germline V gene lookup returns CDR1 KGHDR and CDR2 SFDVKD. This CDR3 contains 14 residues. CDR3 nucleotides: TGTGCCACCAGTTCGGAGAAGAATCAGGGGACCCAGTACTTC. Protein: CATSSEKNQGTQYF.

J is TRBJ1-5 and V is TRBV9; D perhaps matches TRBD1 (5 bases). Trimming took off 4 bases at V and 7 bases at J, with 15 bases between the two ends. The germline CDR1 and CDR2 sequences are SGDLS and YYNGEE. This CDR3 is built from 14 residues. CDR3 DNA sequence: TGTGCCAGCAGCTCCGCCGAGGGGAGGCAGCCCCAGCATTTT. Encoded protein: CASSSAEGRQPQHF.

This clonotype showed up just a few times. This chain uses TRBV4-2 with TRBJ2-5; 8 nucleotides agree with TRBD2. Germline trimming cut 0 bases from V and 3 bases from J; bases unmatched to any gene: 15. The CDR3 totals 19 residues. Germline CDR1 LGHNA, CDR2 YNFKEQ. The CDR3 protein is CASSQDPSVTRGGEETQYF. The DNA for the CDR3 is TGTGCCAGCAGCCAAGATCCCAGCGTCACCCGGGGGGGAGAAGAGACCCAGTACTTC.

J is TRBJ2-2 and V is TRBV7-3; 13 positions match TRBD2. This CDR3 has 19 residues. V lost 5 bases, J lost 6 bases, and 15 bases stayed unmatched. The germline V gene encodes CDR1 SGHTA and CDR2 FQGTGA. The CDR3 here is CASSLLPGLAGDGAGELFF. CDR3 nucleotide sequence: TGTGCCAGCAGCCTTCTTCCTGGACTAGCGGGAGACGGGGCCGGGGAGCTGTTTTTT. Full variable domain (outside the CDR3, taken from reference TRBV7-3 and TRBJ2-2): GAGVSQTPSNKVTEKGKYVELRCDPISGHTALYWYRQSLGQGPEFLIYFQGTGAADDSGLPNDRFFAVRPEGSVSTLKIQRTERGDSAVYLCASSLLPGLAGDGAGELFFGEGSRLTVL.

The chain uses TRBV20-1 and TRBJ1-2; 7 bases are a match to TRBD1. Trimming removed 0 bases from V and 7 bases from J; junction bases left unmatched: 5. The CDR3 totals 13 residues. CDR1 and CDR2 (germline): DFQATT, SNEGSKA (reference sequence). CDR3 sequence (DNA): TGCAGTGCTAGAGATCAGGAGGGGGCTGGCTACACCTTC. It translates to CSARDQEGAGYTF.

The V gene is TRBV7-2, the J gene TRBJ2-7; D gene uncertain. Trimming took 5 bases from V and 5 from J, leaving 19 bases between them. CDR3 length: 15 amino acids. Per the germline V gene, CDR1 is SGHTA and CDR2 is FQGNSA. As DNA, the CDR3 is TGTGCCAGCAGCCAAACCGGCATGCCGCTAAACGAGCAGTACTTC. Translation gives CASSQTGMPLNEQYF.

The chain carries TRBV5-5 and TRBJ1-5; D is unresolved. V was clipped by 0 bases and J by 6 bases, with 19 bases between them. The CDR3 is 17 residues long. The germline CDR1 and CDR2 sequences are SGHKS and YYEKEE (reference sequence). In DNA, the CDR3 is TGTGCCAGCAGCTTGGCCGGCGGCGGGAATGTATTTCAGCCCCAGCATTTT. Amino acid sequence: CASSLAGGGNVFQPQHF.

The chain is built from TRBV15 and TRBJ1-6, with D unclear. This CDR3 comprises 12 residues. Trimming took 0 bases from V and 9 from J, leaving 3 bases between them. Germline V CDR1 and CDR2: LNHNV, YYDKDF (reference sequence). The CDR3 sequence: CATSRDGSPLHF. As DNA, the CDR3 is TGTGCCACCAGCAGAGATGGTTCACCCCTCCACTTT.

This clonotype has a count of ten or more. The rearrangement links TRBV18 to TRBJ2-5; maybe TRBD1 (6 bases). This CDR3 is built from 14 residues. Germline V gene data show CDR1 as KGHSH and CDR2 as LQKENI. V gave up 6 bases and J gave up 2 bases, with 13 bases separating them. The CDR3 nucleotides are TGTGCCAGCTCTCGGGACAACGGTCAAGAGACCCAGTACTTC. Residues: CASSRDNGQETQYF. The full variable domain, with the rest looked up from reference TRBV18 and TRBJ2-5, is NAGVMQNPRHLVRRRGQEARLRCSPMKGHSHVYWYRQLPEEGLKFMVYLQKENIIDESGMPKERFSAEFPKEGPSILRIQQVVRGDSAAYFCASSRDNGQETQYFGPGTRLLVL.

This clonotype was detected only a few times. The rearrangement uses TRBV25-1 and TRBJ1-5; D is unresolved. Between the trimmed V and J ends, which lost 2 bases and 4 bases, there was a span of 9 bases. CDR3 length equals 14 residues. Germline assignment: CDR1 MGHDK and CDR2 SYGVNS. This CDR3 reads CASSEAGRNQPQHF. DNA of the CDR3: TGTGCCAGCAGTGAAGCCGGGAGGAATCAGCCCCAGCATTTT.

This clonotype was counted a few times. This sequence joins TRBV3-1 and TRBJ2-5; D may be TRBD1 or TRBD2 (5 bases each). The end of the DNA aligns better with TRBJ2-7, so the J call may be wrong. The CDR3 length is 13 residues. Germline V gene data show CDR1 as LGHDT and CDR2 as YNNKEL (reference sequence). Here the CDR3 reads CASSQGDWYEQYF. As DNA, the CDR3 is TGTGCCAGCAGCCAGGGGGATTGGTACGAGCAGTACTTC.

The rearrangement links TRBV10-2 to TRBJ2-1, with 8 bases aligning to TRBD2. Germline V gives CDR1 WSHSY, CDR2 SAAADI. V shed 3 bases, J shed 9 bases, and the junction held 7 bases outside the gene matches. The CDR3 length is 14 residues. CDR3 in DNA: TGCGCCAGCAGTGAACCGGGGGGGGCGGGTGAGCAGTTCTTC. It specifies CASSEPGGAGEQFF.

Only a few counts were recorded for this clonotype. The V gene is TRBV5-8, the J gene TRBJ2-3; 7 bases match TRBD1. This CDR3 contains 14 residues. V shed 3 bases and J 2 bases; nucleotides not matched to a gene: 3. Germline loops: CDR1 SGHTS, CDR2 YDEGEE. CDR3 nucleotide sequence: TGTGCCAGCAGCTGGGGACAGTCCACAGATACGCAGTATTTT. It encodes CASSWGQSTDTQYF.

The chain employs TRBV20-1 and TRBJ1-5; 7 bases align to TRBD1. Germline V gene sequence: CDR1 DFQATT, CDR2 SNEGSKA (reference sequence). CDR3 length: 15 amino acids. V shed 3 bases and J 4 bases; nucleotides not matched to a gene: 9. This chain's CDR3 is CSASPTGTVNQPQHF. Written as DNA, the CDR3 is TGCAGTGCTAGTCCCACCGGGACAGTTAATCAGCCCCAGCATTTT.

This clonotype was observed a few times. The J gene is TRBJ1-2, the V gene TRBV19, with TRBD1 matching over 8 bases. V dropped 3 bases and J dropped 5; count of bases not matched to a gene: 5. There are 14 residues in the CDR3. The V gene's germline CDR1 is LNHDA and CDR2 SQIVND (reference sequence). The CDR3 sequence: CASSMWTGRYGYTF. The CDR3 nucleotides read TGTGCCAGTAGTATGTGGACAGGGCGATATGGCTACACCTTC.

J is TRBJ2-5 and V is TRBV7-6; 8 bases line up with TRBD1. Matching the DNA end better, TRBJ2-7 makes the J call doubtful. The CDR3 contains 15 residues. Germline lookup yields CDR1 SGHVS and CDR2 FNYEAQ. The CDR3 bases are TGTGCCAGCAGCGTCGGGACAGGAGCTTCCTACGAGCAGTACTTC. It translates to CASSVGTGASYEQYF.

The genes are TRBV7-9 and TRBJ2-7; D perhaps matches TRBD2 (5 bases). The CDR3 extends over 15 amino acids. CDR1 SEHNR and CDR2 FQNEAQ come from the germline V gene (reference sequence). The V gene lost 2 bases and the J gene lost 0 bases, with 11 bases spanning the gap. CDR3 bases: TGTGCCAGCAGCTTATACAGCGGATTCTCCTACGAGCAGTACTTC. It is translated as CASSLYSGFSYEQYF.

Details on this clonotype: A much larger clone lies a single base off, so this may be a read error. The gene calls are TRBV6-4 and TRBJ2-2; unclear D gene. The CDR3 consists of 12 residues. Germline assignment: CDR1 MRHNA and CDR2 SNTAGT. The CDR3 is CANSEDTGELFF. The CDR3 DNA reads TGTGCCAACAGTGAGGACACCGGGGAGCTGTTTTTT.